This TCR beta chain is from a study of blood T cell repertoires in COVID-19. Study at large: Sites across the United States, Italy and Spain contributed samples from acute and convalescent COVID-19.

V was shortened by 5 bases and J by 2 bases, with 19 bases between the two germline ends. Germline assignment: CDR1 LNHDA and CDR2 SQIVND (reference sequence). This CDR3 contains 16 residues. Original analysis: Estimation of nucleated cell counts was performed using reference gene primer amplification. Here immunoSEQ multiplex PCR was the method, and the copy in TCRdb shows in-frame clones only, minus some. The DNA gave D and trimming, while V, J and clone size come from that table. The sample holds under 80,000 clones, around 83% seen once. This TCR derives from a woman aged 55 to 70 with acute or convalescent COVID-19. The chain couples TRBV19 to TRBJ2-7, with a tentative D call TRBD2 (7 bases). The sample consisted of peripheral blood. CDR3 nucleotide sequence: TGTGCCAGTAGTCCGCCGAGGGGGGGAACTACCTACGAGCAGTACTTC. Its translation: CASSPPRGGTTYEQYF.